The rows below give T cell receptor beta chains drawn from one sample of a study of response to subunit inactivated influenza vaccine. TCRdb itself ran the RT-PCR reads through MiXCR, one entry per CDR3 protein. The table has hundreds of thousands of distinct CDR3 sequences, 15% to 19% seen once. Sequencing was performed on PBMCs from blood, taken 12 days after vaccination. The receptors come from a man between 45 and 60 years old who received an inactivated influenza vaccine. Both conserved end residues are part of each CDR3. D genes are given only for firm matches. Clone size is shown for a subset of rows, as once, few, many or a class of expanded clone.

V gene: TRBV19
J gene: TRBJ2-2
D gene: TRBD2
clone size: few
CDR3 DNA: TGTGCCAGTAGCCCCGGGGGGGGAACGAACACCGGGGAGCTGTTTTTT
CDR3 protein: CASSPGGGTNTGELFF

V gene: TRBV4-3
J gene: TRBJ2-1
D gene: NA
clone size: few
CDR3 DNA: TGCGCCAGCAGCCAGGATAGCCCCTATAGGCAGTTCTTC
CDR3 protein: CASSQDSPYRQFF

V gene: TRBV5-1
J gene: TRBJ1-2
D gene: TRBD1
clone size: many
CDR3 DNA: TGCGCCAGCAGCACCAGACAGGGTAACTATGGCTACACCTTC
CDR3 protein: CASSTRQGNYGYTF

V gene: TRBV11-2
J gene: TRBJ1-2
D gene: TRBD1
clone size: NA
CDR3 DNA: TGTGCCAGCAGCCTGACAGGGAACGGTGGCTACACCTTC
CDR3 protein: CASSLTGNGGYTF

V gene: TRBV18
J gene: TRBJ2-7
D gene: NA
clone size: NA
CDR3 DNA: TGTGCCAGCTCACCACCCGGAGTGGGGGACTACGAGCAGTACTTC
CDR3 protein: CASSPPGVGDYEQYF

V gene: TRBV12-3/TRBV12-4
J gene: TRBJ1-3
D gene: NA
clone size: NA
CDR3 DNA: TGTGCCAGCAGTTCCGGACAGAGCGATTTCTCTGGAAACACCATATATTTT
CDR3 protein: CASSSGQSDFSGNTIYF

V gene: TRBV29-1
J gene: TRBJ2-1
D gene: TRBD1
clone size: few
CDR3 DNA: TGCAGCGTTCGGGACAGGGGGCAAAATGAGCAGTTCTTC
CDR3 protein: CSVRDRGQNEQFF

V gene: TRBV4-1
J gene: TRBJ2-5
D gene: TRBD2
clone size: many
CDR3 DNA: TGCGCCAGCAGCCCTAGCGGGCCAACGGCGGAGACCCAGTACTTC
CDR3 protein: CASSPSGPTAETQYF

V gene: TRBV5-1
J gene: TRBJ2-5
D gene: NA
clone size: few
CDR3 DNA: TGCGCCAGCAGCTTTCAGGGGCTAGCGGAAGAGACCCAGTACTTC
CDR3 protein: CASSFQGLAEETQYF

V gene: TRBV7-8
J gene: TRBJ1-1
D gene: NA
clone size: few
CDR3 DNA: TGTGCCAGCAGCTTAGTTTATGTCAGCCGCACTGAAGCTTTCTTT
CDR3 protein: CASSLVYVSRTEAFF

V gene: TRBV7-2
J gene: TRBJ2-1
D gene: TRBD1
clone size: few
CDR3 DNA: TGTGCCAGCAGCCCCGCCCCGGGACAGGGTTACAATGAGCAGTTCTTC
CDR3 protein: CASSPAPGQGYNEQFF

V gene: TRBV27
J gene: TRBJ2-4
D gene: TRBD1
clone size: few
CDR3 DNA: TGTGCCAGCAGTACGCTGGACAGGGGATCCAAAAACATTCAGTACTTC
CDR3 protein: CASSTLDRGSKNIQYF

V gene: TRBV6-2/TRBV6-3
J gene: TRBJ2-6
D gene: NA
clone size: few
CDR3 DNA: TGTGCCAGCAGTGACCGGGTTTCGACTGGGGCCAACGTCCTGACTTTC
CDR3 protein: CASSDRVSTGANVLTF

V gene: TRBV5-6
J gene: TRBJ2-1
D gene: NA
clone size: NA
CDR3 DNA: TGTGCCAGCACTCCGTATATGTACAATGAGCAGTTCTTC
CDR3 protein: CASTPYMYNEQFF

V gene: TRBV6-6
J gene: TRBJ2-1
D gene: NA
clone size: few
CDR3 DNA: TGTGCCAGCAGTTACAATTATGAGCAGTTCTTC
CDR3 protein: CASSYNYEQFF

V gene: TRBV29-1
J gene: TRBJ2-1
D gene: NA
clone size: NA
CDR3 DNA: TGCGCTAGGGATGGGCAGTTCTTC
CDR3 protein: CARDGQFF

V gene: TRBV20-1
J gene: TRBJ1-4
D gene: NA
clone size: many
CDR3 DNA: TGCAGTGCTAGAGATCAGGGGAGTTCGGATGAAAAACTGTTTTTT
CDR3 protein: CSARDQGSSDEKLFF

V gene: TRBV19
J gene: TRBJ1-1
D gene: NA
clone size: few
CDR3 DNA: TGTGCCAGTAGCCAGGGGTTGGACACTGAAGCTTTCTTT
CDR3 protein: CASSQGLDTEAFF

V gene: TRBV5-1
J gene: TRBJ2-7
D gene: NA
clone size: NA
CDR3 DNA: TGCGCCAGCAGCTTGTCTACCAGGGACTCCTACGAGCAGTACTTC
CDR3 protein: CASSLSTRDSYEQYF

V gene: TRBV29-1
J gene: TRBJ2-5
D gene: TRBD1
clone size: many
CDR3 DNA: TGCAGCGTGGACAGGCCGGGGGAGACCCAGTACTTC
CDR3 protein: CSVDRPGETQYF

V gene: TRBV7-2
J gene: TRBJ2-7
D gene: NA
clone size: few
CDR3 DNA: TGTGCCAGCAGCTTCGGGCCGCCCCTTGGTTACGAGCAGTACTTC
CDR3 protein: CASSFGPPLGYEQYF

V gene: TRBV20-1
J gene: TRBJ2-2
D gene: NA
clone size: many
CDR3 DNA: TGCAGTGCTAGCCCCTCGGGGGCAGACCGACGGGTCACCGGGGAGCTGTTTTTT
CDR3 protein: CSASPSGADRRVTGELFF

V gene: TRBV5-1
J gene: TRBJ2-7
D gene: NA
clone size: many
CDR3 DNA: TGCGCCAGCAGCTTGGAGTTTAGGTACGAGCAGTACTTC
CDR3 protein: CASSLEFRYEQYF

V gene: TRBV5-1
J gene: TRBJ1-4
D gene: NA
clone size: NA
CDR3 DNA: TGCGCCAGCAGCTTGGCCGGGGGGGCTGAAAAACTGTTTTTT
CDR3 protein: CASSLAGGAEKLFF

V gene: TRBV28
J gene: TRBJ2-5
D gene: TRBD1
clone size: NA
CDR3 DNA: TGTGCCAGCAGCCCCGGGACAGGGGATAGAGAGACCCAGTACTTC
CDR3 protein: CASSPGTGDRETQYF

V gene: TRBV28
J gene: TRBJ2-3
D gene: NA
clone size: NA
CDR3 DNA: TGTGCCAGCAGTTTTTTGTACGGCGGAACCCTAGATACGCAGTATTTT
CDR3 protein: CASSFLYGGTLDTQYF

V gene: TRBV20-1
J gene: TRBJ2-1
D gene: NA
clone size: few
CDR3 DNA: TGCAGTGCTAGAGGAAGGGCGAATTACAATGAGCAGTTCTTC
CDR3 protein: CSARGRANYNEQFF

V gene: TRBV11-2
J gene: TRBJ2-5
D gene: TRBD1
clone size: NA
CDR3 DNA: TGTGCCAGCAGCTCCTACAGGGGGCGTAAGGAGACCCAGTACTTC
CDR3 protein: CASSSYRGRKETQYF

V gene: TRBV29-1
J gene: TRBJ2-5
D gene: NA
clone size: many
CDR3 DNA: TGCAGCGCTGGACCTGAAGAGACCCAGTACTTC
CDR3 protein: CSAGPEETQYF

V gene: TRBV6-2/TRBV6-3
J gene: TRBJ2-7
D gene: TRBD1
clone size: many
CDR3 DNA: TGTGCCAGCAGTCCACAGGGGTCCTTATCCGAGCAGTACTTC
CDR3 protein: CASSPQGSLSEQYF

V gene: TRBV18
J gene: TRBJ2-2
D gene: NA
clone size: NA
CDR3 DNA: TGTGCCAGCTCACCGCTTCCCGGCACCGGGGAGCTGTTTTTT
CDR3 protein: CASSPLPGTGELFF

V gene: TRBV7-2
J gene: TRBJ2-1
D gene: TRBD1
clone size: many
CDR3 DNA: TGTGCCAGCAGCTTAGTCAGACAGGGAATAGGCAATGAGCAGTTCTTC
CDR3 protein: CASSLVRQGIGNEQFF

V gene: TRBV7-8
J gene: TRBJ2-1
D gene: TRBD2
clone size: few
CDR3 DNA: TGTGCCAGCAGCCAAGCGAGCGGACTAGCGGCATCCTACAATGAGCAGTTCTTC
CDR3 protein: CASSQASGLAASYNEQFF

V gene: TRBV5-6
J gene: TRBJ1-2
D gene: NA
clone size: many
CDR3 DNA: TGTGCCAGCAGTCGGACACACAGGGCTTATGGCTACACCTTC
CDR3 protein: CASSRTHRAYGYTF

V gene: TRBV9
J gene: TRBJ2-3
D gene: NA
clone size: NA
CDR3 DNA: TGTGCCAGCAGCGGAACACCGGGATATAGCACAGATACGCAGTATTTT
CDR3 protein: CASSGTPGYSTDTQYF

V gene: TRBV14
J gene: TRBJ2-1
D gene: NA
clone size: NA
CDR3 DNA: TGTGCCAGCAGCGCGTGGAGGGATGAGCAGTTCTTC
CDR3 protein: CASSAWRDEQFF

V gene: TRBV4-1
J gene: TRBJ1-2
D gene: TRBD1
clone size: few
CDR3 DNA: TGCGCCAGCAGCCAACCGGGACAGGGGTTCTATGGCTACACCTTC
CDR3 protein: CASSQPGQGFYGYTF

V gene: TRBV12-3/TRBV12-4
J gene: TRBJ2-2
D gene: NA
clone size: NA
CDR3 DNA: TGTGCCAGCAGTACAGGGCTGACGAACACCGGGGAGCTGTTTTTT
CDR3 protein: CASSTGLTNTGELFF

V gene: TRBV20-1
J gene: TRBJ2-7
D gene: NA
clone size: NA
CDR3 DNA: TGCAGTGTTTTGTCCCAAGCTCTGGGGGGCGAGCAGTACTTC
CDR3 protein: CSVLSQALGGEQYF

V gene: TRBV7-2
J gene: TRBJ1-1
D gene: TRBD1
clone size: few
CDR3 DNA: TGTGCCAGCCTCAAGGGGACAGGGAACACTGAAGCTTTCTTT
CDR3 protein: CASLKGTGNTEAFF

V gene: TRBV30
J gene: TRBJ2-3
D gene: NA
clone size: few
CDR3 DNA: TGTGCCTGGAAGAAACAGGGTGGCACAGATACGCAGTATTTT
CDR3 protein: CAWKKQGGTDTQYF

V gene: TRBV27
J gene: TRBJ2-3
D gene: TRBD2
clone size: many
CDR3 DNA: TGTGCCAGCAGTTCGCTCCTAGCGGGGGGTAGCACAGATACGCAGTATTTT
CDR3 protein: CASSSLLAGGSTDTQYF

V gene: TRBV20-1
J gene: TRBJ2-5
D gene: TRBD2
clone size: few
CDR3 DNA: TGCAGTGCGAAGCCCCCCTGGACTAGCGGGAGTGAGGGGACCCAGTACTTC
CDR3 protein: CSAKPPWTSGSEGTQYF

V gene: TRBV28
J gene: TRBJ2-2
D gene: NA
clone size: NA
CDR3 DNA: TGTGCCAGCAGCCCCGGCCCTACCTACACCGGGGAGCTGTTTTTT
CDR3 protein: CASSPGPTYTGELFF

V gene: TRBV13
J gene: TRBJ2-7
D gene: NA
clone size: few
CDR3 DNA: TGTGCCAGCAGCTTACGTTCGTCAGCTACCTACGAGCAGTACTTC
CDR3 protein: CASSLRSSATYEQYF

V gene: TRBV7-8
J gene: TRBJ2-5
D gene: NA
clone size: few
CDR3 DNA: TGTGCCAGCAGCCCCCGGGGGACCAACCAAGAGACCCAGTACTTC
CDR3 protein: CASSPRGTNQETQYF

V gene: TRBV28
J gene: TRBJ1-4
D gene: NA
clone size: NA
CDR3 DNA: TGTGCCAGCAGTTTGTCGACAGGTACGAGTGAAAAACTGTTTTTT
CDR3 protein: CASSLSTGTSEKLFF

V gene: TRBV7-6
J gene: TRBJ2-2
D gene: TRBD1
clone size: few
CDR3 DNA: TGTGCCAGCAGTTTTGATCCGGACAGGGGGTACACCGGGGAGCTGTTTTTT
CDR3 protein: CASSFDPDRGYTGELFF

V gene: TRBV10-3
J gene: TRBJ2-7
D gene: NA
clone size: many
CDR3 DNA: TGTGCCATCAGTGAGTCGGGAGGTTACGAGCAGTACTTC
CDR3 protein: CAISESGGYEQYF

V gene: TRBV4-1
J gene: TRBJ1-1
D gene: NA
clone size: NA
CDR3 DNA: TGCGCCAGCAGCCAAGTCGGACCCTTGAACACTGAAGCTTTCTTT
CDR3 protein: CASSQVGPLNTEAFF

V gene: TRBV20-1
J gene: TRBJ1-4
D gene: NA
clone size: NA
CDR3 DNA: TGCAGTGTCCCGGACAAATATGAAAAACTGTTTTTT
CDR3 protein: CSVPDKYEKLFF

V gene: TRBV6-5
J gene: TRBJ1-5
D gene: NA
clone size: NA
CDR3 DNA: TGTGCCAGCAGTGACCCCAGTAATAGCAATCAGCCCCAGCATTTT
CDR3 protein: CASSDPSNSNQPQHF

V gene: TRBV7-9
J gene: TRBJ2-1
D gene: TRBD2
clone size: NA
CDR3 DNA: TGTGCCAGCAGCTCCCCGGGACTAGCGGGAGAGCTGAATGAGCAGTTCTTC
CDR3 protein: CASSSPGLAGELNEQFF

V gene: TRBV15
J gene: TRBJ2-7
D gene: NA
clone size: many
CDR3 DNA: TGTGCCACCAGCAGAGCCATGGCAGCTACGGGGGAGCAGTACTTC
CDR3 protein: CATSRAMAATGEQYF

V gene: TRBV30
J gene: TRBJ2-7
D gene: TRBD1
clone size: NA
CDR3 DNA: TGTGCCTGGAGTGAAACGGGACAGGGCTTCGAGCAGTACTTC
CDR3 protein: CAWSETGQGFEQYF

V gene: TRBV25-1
J gene: TRBJ1-2
D gene: NA
clone size: NA
CDR3 DNA: TGTGCCAGCAGTTTAGGACAGTCCCGCTATGGCTACACCTTC
CDR3 protein: CASSLGQSRYGYTF

V gene: TRBV7-2
J gene: TRBJ1-5
D gene: NA
clone size: many
CDR3 DNA: TGTGCCAGCAGCTTAGGACCCAGGGCAATCAATCAGCCCCAGCATTTT
CDR3 protein: CASSLGPRAINQPQHF

V gene: TRBV12-3/TRBV12-4
J gene: TRBJ2-1
D gene: NA
clone size: few
CDR3 DNA: TGTGCCAGCAGTCCAGGGGGGGGAGACTATGAGCAGTTCTTC
CDR3 protein: CASSPGGGDYEQFF

V gene: TRBV9
J gene: TRBJ2-4
D gene: NA
clone size: NA
CDR3 DNA: TGTGCCAGCAGCGTAGGACCCCGCGTCGGGGACATTCAGTACTTC
CDR3 protein: CASSVGPRVGDIQYF

V gene: TRBV5-1
J gene: TRBJ1-3
D gene: TRBD1
clone size: NA
CDR3 DNA: TGCGCCAGCAGCTTGGCGGGGACAGGGTCGGCTGGAAACACCATATATTTT
CDR3 protein: CASSLAGTGSAGNTIYF